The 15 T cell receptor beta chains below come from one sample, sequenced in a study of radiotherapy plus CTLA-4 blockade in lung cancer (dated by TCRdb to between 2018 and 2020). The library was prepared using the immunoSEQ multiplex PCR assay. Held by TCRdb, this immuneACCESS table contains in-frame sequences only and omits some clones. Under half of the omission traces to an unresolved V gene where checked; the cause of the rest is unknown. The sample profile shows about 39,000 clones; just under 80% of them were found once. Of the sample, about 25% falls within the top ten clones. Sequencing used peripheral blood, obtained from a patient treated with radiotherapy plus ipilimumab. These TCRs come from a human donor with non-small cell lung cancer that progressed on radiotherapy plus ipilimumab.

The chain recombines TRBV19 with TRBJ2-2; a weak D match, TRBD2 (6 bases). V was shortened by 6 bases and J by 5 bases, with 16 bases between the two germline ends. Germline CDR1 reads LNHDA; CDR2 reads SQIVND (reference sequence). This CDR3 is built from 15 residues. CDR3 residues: CASSRYQAGTGELFF. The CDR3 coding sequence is TGTGCCAGTAGCAGGTACCAGGCGGGGACCGGGGAGCTGTTTTTT.

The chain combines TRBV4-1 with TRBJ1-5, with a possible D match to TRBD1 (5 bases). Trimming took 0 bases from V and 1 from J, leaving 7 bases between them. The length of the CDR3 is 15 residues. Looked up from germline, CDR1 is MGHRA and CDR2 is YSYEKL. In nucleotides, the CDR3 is TGCGCCAGCAGCCAAGACCGGACAAGCAATCAGCCCCAGCATTTT. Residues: CASSQDRTSNQPQHF.

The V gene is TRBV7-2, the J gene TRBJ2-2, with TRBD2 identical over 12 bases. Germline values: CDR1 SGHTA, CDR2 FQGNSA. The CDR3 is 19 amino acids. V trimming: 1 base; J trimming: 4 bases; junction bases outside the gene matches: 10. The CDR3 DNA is TGTGCCAGCAGCTTAGAGCTAGCGGGGGGGCCGAGGACCACCGGGGAGCTGTTTTTT. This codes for CASSLELAGGPRTTGELFF. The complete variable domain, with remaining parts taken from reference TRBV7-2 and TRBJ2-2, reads GAGVSQSPSNKVTEKGKDVELRCDPISGHTALYWYRQSLGQGLEFLIYFQGNSAPDKSGLPSDRFSAERTGGSVSTLTIQRTQQEDSAVYLCASSLELAGGPRTTGELFFGEGSRLTVL.

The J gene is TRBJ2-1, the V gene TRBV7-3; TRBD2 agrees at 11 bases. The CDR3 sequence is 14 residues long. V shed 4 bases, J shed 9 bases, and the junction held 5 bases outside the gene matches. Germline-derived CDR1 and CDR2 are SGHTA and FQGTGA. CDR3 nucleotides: TGTGCCAGCAGCTCACTAGCGGGGGAGAGTGAGCAGTTCTTC. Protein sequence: CASSSLAGESEQFF.

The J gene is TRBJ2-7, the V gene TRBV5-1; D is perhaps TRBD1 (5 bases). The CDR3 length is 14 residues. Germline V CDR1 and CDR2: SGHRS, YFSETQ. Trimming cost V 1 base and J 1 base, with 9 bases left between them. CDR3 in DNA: TGCGCCAGCAGCTTGATCCAGGGTTCCTACGAGCAGTACTTC. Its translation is CASSLIQGSYEQYF.

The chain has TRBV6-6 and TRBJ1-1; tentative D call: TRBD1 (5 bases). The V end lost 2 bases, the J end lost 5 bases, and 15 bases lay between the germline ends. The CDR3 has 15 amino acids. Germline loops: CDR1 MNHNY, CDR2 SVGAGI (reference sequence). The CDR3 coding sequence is TGTGCCAGCAGTTACGCAGACAGTCTTCAGACTGAAGCTTTCTTT. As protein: CASSYADSLQTEAFF.

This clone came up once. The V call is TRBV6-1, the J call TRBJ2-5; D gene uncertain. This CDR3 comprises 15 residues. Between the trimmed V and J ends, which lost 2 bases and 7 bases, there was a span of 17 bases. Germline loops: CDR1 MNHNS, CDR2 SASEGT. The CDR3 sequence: CASSELLGSLGTQYF. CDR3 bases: TGTGCCAGCAGTGAACTTCTGGGCAGCCTTGGGACCCAGTACTTC.

The CDR3 DNA reads TGTGCCAGCAGTAACCGGGACAGGGTATCCTACGAGCAGTACTTC. Amino acids: CASSNRDRVSYEQYF. The gene calls are TRBV27 and TRBJ2-7, with 9 bases fitting TRBD1. V trimming: 5 bases; J trimming: 1 base; junction bases outside the gene matches: 6. CDR1 and CDR2 from the germline V gene are MNHEY and SMNVEV (reference sequence). The CDR3 spans 15 residues.

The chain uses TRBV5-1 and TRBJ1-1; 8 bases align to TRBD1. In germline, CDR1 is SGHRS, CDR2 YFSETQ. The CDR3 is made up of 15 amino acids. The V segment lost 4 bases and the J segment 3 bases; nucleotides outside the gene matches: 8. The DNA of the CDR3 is TGCGCCAGCAGCACGGACAGGGTCGGAGACACTGAAGCTTTCTTT. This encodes CASSTDRVGDTEAFF.

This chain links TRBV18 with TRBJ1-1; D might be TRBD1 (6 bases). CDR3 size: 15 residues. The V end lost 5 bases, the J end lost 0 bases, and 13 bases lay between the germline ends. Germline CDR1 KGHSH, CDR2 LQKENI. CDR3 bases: TGTGCCAGCTCAGTACAGGGTTCCATGAACACTGAAGCTTTCTTT. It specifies CASSVQGSMNTEAFF.

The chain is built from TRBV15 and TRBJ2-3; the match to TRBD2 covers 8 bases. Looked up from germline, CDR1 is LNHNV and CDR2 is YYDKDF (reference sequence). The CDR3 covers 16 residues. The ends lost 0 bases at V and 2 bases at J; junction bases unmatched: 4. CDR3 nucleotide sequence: TGTGCCACCAGCAGAGAGCGGGGGGCGTACACAGATACGCAGTATTTT. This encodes CATSRERGAYTDTQYF.

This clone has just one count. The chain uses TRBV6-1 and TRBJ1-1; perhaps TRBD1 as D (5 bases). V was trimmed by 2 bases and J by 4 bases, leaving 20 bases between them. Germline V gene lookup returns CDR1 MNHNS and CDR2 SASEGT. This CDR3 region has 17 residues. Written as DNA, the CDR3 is TGTGCCAGCAGTGAAAAGACAGCCGTGGGGTTGGGCACTGAAGCTTTCTTT. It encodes CASSEKTAVGLGTEAFF.

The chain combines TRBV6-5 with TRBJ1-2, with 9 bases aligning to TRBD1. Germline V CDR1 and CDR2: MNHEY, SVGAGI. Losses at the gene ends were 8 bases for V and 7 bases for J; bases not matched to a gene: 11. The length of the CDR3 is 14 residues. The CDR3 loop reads CASSEAGTGSGYTF. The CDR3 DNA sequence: TGTGCCAGCTCTGAGGCAGGGACAGGGAGTGGCTACACCTTC.

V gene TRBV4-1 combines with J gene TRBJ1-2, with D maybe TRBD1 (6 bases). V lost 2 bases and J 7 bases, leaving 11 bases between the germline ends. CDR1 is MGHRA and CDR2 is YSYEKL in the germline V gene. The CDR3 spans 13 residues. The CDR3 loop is CASSQIGGLGYTF. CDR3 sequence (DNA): TGCGCCAGCAGCCAAATCGGGGGGCTTGGCTACACCTTC.

The CDR3 here is CASSPGTSGGAWNEQFF. CDR3 coding DNA: TGTGCCAGCAGCCCCGGGACTAGCGGGGGGGCATGGAATGAGCAGTTCTTC. J is TRBJ2-1 and V is TRBV7-2; 16 nucleotides match TRBD2. The CDR3 loop spans 17 amino acids. Germline V lookup: CDR1 SGHTA, CDR2 FQGNSA. The ends lost 5 bases at V and 7 bases at J; junction bases unmatched: 8. The full variable domain, in which reference TRBV7-2 and TRBJ2-1 provide the parts outside the CDR3, is GAGVSQSPSNKVTEKGKDVELRCDPISGHTALYWYRQSLGQGLEFLIYFQGNSAPDKSGLPSDRFSAERTGGSVSTLTIQRTQQEDSAVYLCASSPGTSGGAWNEQFFGPGTRLTVL.